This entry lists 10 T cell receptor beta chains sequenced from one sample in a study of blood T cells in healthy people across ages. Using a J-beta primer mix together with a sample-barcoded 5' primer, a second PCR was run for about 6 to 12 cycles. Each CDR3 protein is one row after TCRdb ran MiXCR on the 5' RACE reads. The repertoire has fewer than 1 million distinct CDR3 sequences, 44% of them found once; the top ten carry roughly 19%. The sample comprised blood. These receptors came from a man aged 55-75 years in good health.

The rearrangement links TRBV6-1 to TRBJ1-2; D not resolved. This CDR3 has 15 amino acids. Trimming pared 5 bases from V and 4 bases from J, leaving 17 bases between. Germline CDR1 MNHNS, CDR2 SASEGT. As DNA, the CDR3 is TGTGCCAGCAGTACGTCAGAGACGAGTTCCTATGGCTACACCTTC. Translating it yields CASSTSETSSYGYTF.

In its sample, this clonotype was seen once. CDR3 residues: CATSRGGQGSYEQYF. The DNA for the CDR3 is TGTGCCACCAGCAGAGGCGGACAGGGGTCCTACGAGCAGTACTTC. The V and J genes are TRBV15 and TRBJ2-7; 9 positions match TRBD1. V lost 1 base, J lost 1 base, and 2 bases stayed unmatched. The CDR3 is made up of 15 amino acids. CDR1 and CDR2 from the germline V gene are LNHNV and YYDKDF (reference sequence).

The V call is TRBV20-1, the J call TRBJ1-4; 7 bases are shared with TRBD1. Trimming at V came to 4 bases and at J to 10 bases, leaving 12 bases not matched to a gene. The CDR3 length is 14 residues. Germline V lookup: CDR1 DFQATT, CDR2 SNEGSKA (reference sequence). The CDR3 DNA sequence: TGCAGTGCTACACCTAGACAGGGTGTGGGAAAACTGTTTTTT. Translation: CSATPRQGVGKLFF.

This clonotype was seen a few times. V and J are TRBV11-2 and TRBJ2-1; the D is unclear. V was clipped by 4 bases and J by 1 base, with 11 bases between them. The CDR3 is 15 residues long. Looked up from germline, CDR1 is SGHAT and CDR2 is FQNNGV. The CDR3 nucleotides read TGTGCCAGCAGCTCGGACCCCGGATCCTACAATGAGCAGTTCTTC. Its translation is CASSSDPGSYNEQFF.

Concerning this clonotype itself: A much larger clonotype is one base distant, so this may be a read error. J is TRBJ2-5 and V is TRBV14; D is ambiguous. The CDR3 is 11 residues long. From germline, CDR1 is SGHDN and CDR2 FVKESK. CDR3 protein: CVSSQEETQYF. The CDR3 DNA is TGTGTCAGCAGCCAAGAAGAGACCCAGTACTTC. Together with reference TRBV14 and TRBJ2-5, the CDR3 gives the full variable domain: EAGVTQFPSHSVIEKGQTVTLRCDPISGHDNLYWYRRVMGKEIKFLLHFVKESKQDESGMPNNRFLAERTGGTYSTLKVQPAELEDSGVYFCVSSQEETQYFGPGTRLLVL.

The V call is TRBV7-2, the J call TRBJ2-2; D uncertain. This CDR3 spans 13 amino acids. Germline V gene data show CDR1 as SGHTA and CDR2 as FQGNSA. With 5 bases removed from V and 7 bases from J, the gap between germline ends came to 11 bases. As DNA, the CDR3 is TGTGCCAGCAGCCCAATTAAGGGCGGGGAGCTGTTTTTT. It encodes CASSPIKGGELFF. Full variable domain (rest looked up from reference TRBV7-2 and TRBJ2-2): GAGVSQSPSNKVTEKGKDVELRCDPISGHTALYWYRQSLGQGLEFLIYFQGNSAPDKSGLPSDRFSAERTGGSVSTLTIQRTQQEDSAVYLCASSPIKGGELFFGEGSRLTVL.

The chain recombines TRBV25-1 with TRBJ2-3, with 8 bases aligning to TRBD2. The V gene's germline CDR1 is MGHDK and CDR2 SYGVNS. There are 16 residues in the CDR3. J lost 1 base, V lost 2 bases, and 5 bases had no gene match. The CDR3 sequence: CASSERGGLGTDTQYF. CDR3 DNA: TGTGCCAGCAGTGAACGGGGGGGCCTTGGCACAGATACGCAGTATTTT.

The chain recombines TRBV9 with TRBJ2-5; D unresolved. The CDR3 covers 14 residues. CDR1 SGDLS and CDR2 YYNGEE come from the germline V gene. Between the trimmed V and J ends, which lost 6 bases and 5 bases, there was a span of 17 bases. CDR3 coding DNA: TGTGCCAGCACCACCGGTCCCAAGGGTGAGACCCAGTACTTC. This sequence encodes CASTTGPKGETQYF. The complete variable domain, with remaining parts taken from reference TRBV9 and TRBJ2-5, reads DSGVTQTPKHLITATGQRVTLRCSPRSGDLSVYWYQQSLDQGLQFLIQYYNGEERAKGNILERFSAQQFPDLHSELNLSSLELGDSALYFCASTTGPKGETQYFGPGTRLLVL.

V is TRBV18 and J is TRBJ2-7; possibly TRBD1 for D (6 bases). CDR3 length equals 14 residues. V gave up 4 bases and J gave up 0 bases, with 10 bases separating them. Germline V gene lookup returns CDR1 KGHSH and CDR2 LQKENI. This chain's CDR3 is CASSREDSSYEQYF. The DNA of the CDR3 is TGTGCCAGCTCACGTGAGGACAGCTCCTACGAGCAGTACTTC.

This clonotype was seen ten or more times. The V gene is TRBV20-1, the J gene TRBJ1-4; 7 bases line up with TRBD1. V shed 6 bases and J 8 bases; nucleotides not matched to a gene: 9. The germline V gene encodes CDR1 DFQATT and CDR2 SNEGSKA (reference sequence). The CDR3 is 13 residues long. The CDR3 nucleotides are TGCAGTGCCTCCGACAGGGCGGACGAAAAACTGTTTTTT. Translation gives CSASDRADEKLFF.